A single sample gave rise to the 17 T cell receptor beta chains below, sequenced in a study of CD8+ T cells in alopecia areata. It was cDNA, reverse transcribed from extracted RNA, that served as the sequencing template. Clones were sequenced by immunoSEQ multiplex PCR, and TCRdb holds only the in-frame ones, with some missing. The sample consists of 150,000 or so clones, 55% of them appearing once. Sequenced sample: CD4+ T cells sorted from blood. All receptors come from a human donor in good health.

V is TRBV28 and J is TRBJ1-1; D remains unclear. Between the trimmed V and J ends, which lost 6 bases and 0 bases, there was a span of 14 bases. In germline, CDR1 is MDHEN, CDR2 SYDVKM. The CDR3 is made up of 15 amino acids. CDR3 DNA sequence: TGTGCCAGCAGCCTGGCGGGGTCGCTGAACACTGAAGCTTTCTTT. Residues: CASSLAGSLNTEAFF. The variable domain in full, completed from reference TRBV28 and TRBJ1-1, reads DVKVTQSSRYLVKRTGEKVFLECVQDMDHENMFWYRQDPGLGLRLIYFSYDVKMKEKGDIPEGYSVSREKKERFSLILESASTNQTSMYLCASSLAGSLNTEAFFGQGTRLTVV.

The rearrangement joins TRBV4-1 to TRBJ2-7; tentatively, D is TRBD2 (5 bases). Trimming cost V 0 bases and J 3 bases, with 18 bases left between them. There are 17 residues in the CDR3. Germline-derived CDR1 and CDR2 are MGHRA and YSYEKL. This CDR3 reads CASSQDLGLADHYEQYF. In DNA form, the CDR3 reads TGCGCCAGCAGCCAAGATCTTGGCCTAGCAGACCACTACGAGCAGTACTTC.

The chain recombines TRBV30 with TRBJ2-5, with D unclear. V was shortened by 3 bases and J by 4 bases, with 3 bases between the two germline ends. The CDR3 sequence is 10 residues long. Germline CDR1 is GTSNPN and CDR2 is SVGIG (reference sequence). CDR3 protein: CAWSGETQYF. As DNA, the CDR3 is TGTGCCTGGAGCGGAGAGACCCAGTACTTC.

This chain links TRBV11-2 with TRBJ2-2, with TRBD2 matching 15 bases. CDR3 size: 18 residues. CDR1 and CDR2 (germline): SGHAT, FQNNGV. V was clipped by 5 bases and J by 3 bases; unmatched bases: 7. The CDR3, as DNA: TGTGCCAGCAGCCTTGGACTAGCGGGAGGGCCCGACACCGGGGAGCTGTTTTTT. The encoded protein is CASSLGLAGGPDTGELFF.

The chain joins TRBV7-9 to TRBJ2-1; D call uncertain. The CDR3 loop spans 14 amino acids. V lost 4 bases and J 5 bases, leaving 12 bases between the germline ends. Germline assignment: CDR1 SEHNR and CDR2 FQNEAQ (reference sequence). Here the CDR3 reads CASSSDQRHNEQFF. The CDR3 DNA sequence: TGTGCCAGCAGCTCAGACCAGCGACACAATGAGCAGTTCTTC.

The chain couples TRBV5-1 to TRBJ2-1, with 7 bases matching TRBD2. J gave up 4 bases and V 2 bases, and 3 bases lay outside the gene matches. The CDR3 extends over 14 amino acids. Germline assignment: CDR1 SGHRS and CDR2 YFSETQ. This CDR3 is CASSLRGSYNEQFF. CDR3 DNA: TGCGCCAGCAGCTTACGCGGGAGTTACAATGAGCAGTTCTTC.

The chain joins TRBV6-5 to TRBJ1-5, with D unclear. This CDR3 region has 13 residues. V dropped 3 bases and J dropped 9 bases, with 12 bases sitting between them. Germline V gene sequence: CDR1 MNHEY, CDR2 SVGAGI. CDR3: CASSYRTDGPQHF. CDR3 coding DNA: TGTGCCAGCAGTTATAGGACTGACGGGCCCCAGCATTTT.

This clone was detected only a few times. The CDR3 bases are TGCGCCAGCAGCGTGTCAGGGGGCCGAGAGCAGTTCTTC. Translation gives CASSVSGGREQFF. This chain joins TRBV5-1 and TRBJ2-1, with TRBD1 matching over 8 bases. The ends lost 4 bases at V and 10 bases at J; junction bases unmatched: 7. Germline V gene sequence: CDR1 SGHRS, CDR2 YFSETQ. CDR3 length: 13 residues.

V usage is TRBV6-5 and J usage is TRBJ2-5; D may be TRBD1 (6 bases). Trimming stripped 5 bases from V and 9 bases from J, with 19 bases between. The CDR3 is made up of 14 amino acids. CDR1 and CDR2 from the germline V gene are MNHEY and SVGAGI. CDR3 nucleotides: TGTGCCAGCAGTCAACTCGGGACACAGATTCCCCAGTACTTC. It specifies CASSQLGTQIPQYF.

In this sample, this clone turned up a few times. This chain links TRBV28 with TRBJ2-7, with a tentative D call TRBD2 (6 bases). CDR3 length equals 14 residues. V lost 7 bases and J 4 bases, leaving 17 bases between the germline ends. Germline V gives CDR1 MDHEN, CDR2 SYDVKM. This CDR3 reads CASNFAGTQYEQYF. DNA of the CDR3: TGTGCCAGCAATTTTGCCGGGACTCAATACGAGCAGTACTTC.

The chain carries TRBV30 and TRBJ2-1; 10 nucleotides align to TRBD2. The CDR3 sequence is 17 residues long. Germline assignment: CDR1 GTSNPN and CDR2 SVGIG (reference sequence). The junction had 14 bases not matched to a gene; V was cut back by 1 base and J by 8 bases. The CDR3 nucleotides read TGTGCCTGGAGTGGGGGATTGGGGAGAGCGGGAGGGGATGAGCAGTTCTTC. This gives the protein CAWSGGLGRAGGDEQFF.

This rearrangement joins TRBV5-6 to TRBJ2-7; TRBD1 matches at 9 bases. The CDR3 runs to 14 residues. Looked up from germline, CDR1 is SGHDT and CDR2 is YYEEEE. V lost 1 base, J lost 8 bases, and 7 bases stayed unmatched. CDR3: CASSLSWTGVKQYF. The CDR3 DNA reads as TGTGCCAGCAGCTTGAGCTGGACAGGGGTGAAGCAGTACTTC. The full variable domain, rest sourced from reference TRBV5-6 and TRBJ2-7, is DAGVTQSPTHLIKTRGQQVTLRCSPKSGHDTVSWYQQALGQGPQFIFQYYEEEERQRGNFPDRFSGHQFPNYSSELNVNALLLGDSALYLCASSLSWTGVKQYFGPGTRLTVT.

The chain couples TRBV29-1 to TRBJ2-1; D is unclear. In germline, CDR1 is SQVTM, CDR2 ANQGSEA. V was clipped by 5 bases and J by 4 bases, with 6 bases between them. CDR3 length: 11 residues. The CDR3 here is CSVKYYNEQFF. The CDR3 coding sequence is TGCAGCGTTAAGTATTACAATGAGCAGTTCTTC.

The J gene is TRBJ2-7, the V gene TRBV5-8, with D perhaps being TRBD1 or TRBD2 (5 bases each). CDR3 length equals 15 residues. V lost 4 bases, J lost 0 bases, and 14 bases lay in between. Germline CDR1 reads SGHTS; CDR2 reads YDEGEE. The CDR3: CASSPWWGSSYEQYF. CDR3 bases: TGTGCCAGCAGCCCATGGTGGGGGTCCTCCTACGAGCAGTACTTC.

This clone was found a few times. V gene TRBV18 combines with J gene TRBJ2-5; 11 bases match TRBD1. This CDR3 has 16 amino acids. Per germline, CDR1 KGHSH and CDR2 LQKENI. The V gene end was trimmed by 4 bases and the J gene end by 2 bases; junction bases not matched to a gene: 6. The CDR3 is CASSLRRDRGQETQYF. The CDR3 DNA is TGTGCCAGCTCACTACGACGGGACAGGGGGCAAGAGACCCAGTACTTC.

V and J are TRBV30 and TRBJ2-3, with 7 bases aligning to TRBD1. The CDR3 covers 12 residues. In germline, CDR1 is GTSNPN, CDR2 SVGIG (reference sequence). Unmatched junction bases numbered 8, after V lost 1 base and J lost 13 bases. CDR3 DNA sequence: TGTGCCTGGAGTGACGGGACAGTGAGGAAGTATTTT. It yields the protein CAWSDGTVRKYF.

CDR3 nucleotides: TGTGCCATAACGGAGGATACGGGTCCCTACGAGCAGTACTTC. Its translation: CAITEDTGPYEQYF. This sequence joins TRBV25-1 and TRBJ2-7; the D gene is possibly TRBD2 (5 bases). Germline lookup yields CDR1 MGHDK and CDR2 SYGVNS. The CDR3 loop spans 14 amino acids. The germline V and J ends were trimmed by 10 bases and 2 bases, with 18 bases remaining between them.